A single sample is the source of the 5 T cell receptor beta chains below, sequenced in a study of T and B cells in COVID-19 patients. Multiplex PCR with BIOMED2 TRB-A/B primer pools amplified TRB rearrangements. In TCRdb, the multiplex PCR reads were re-called with MiXCR into one record per CDR3 protein. The table shows 7,000 to 10,000 distinct CDR3 sequences, with about 30% occurring only once. From blood, about 240-550 ng of genomic DNA served as TRB template. What was sequenced was blood. The receptor set was obtained from a human donor with active COVID-19.

This chain uses TRBV11-2 with TRBJ1-4; D not certain. Trimming removed 5 bases from V and 4 bases from J, with 11 bases in between. CDR1 SGHAT and CDR2 FQNNGV come from the germline V gene. This CDR3 spans 14 amino acids. CDR3 DNA sequence: TGTGCCAGCAGCACGATTTTACTTAATGAAAAACTGTTTTTT. Encoded protein: CASSTILLNEKLFF.

In its sample, this clonotype was seen a few times. The genes are TRBV6-5 and TRBJ1-2; perhaps TRBD1 as D (6 bases). The V gene lost 9 bases and the J gene lost 4 bases, with 15 bases spanning the gap. This CDR3 is built from 13 residues. Looked up from germline, CDR1 is MNHEY and CDR2 is SVGAGI. The CDR3 region has the DNA TGTGCCAGTTCACTGGACAGACGCTATGGCTACACCTTC. Protein: CASSLDRRYGYTF.

This chain joins TRBV29-1 and TRBJ2-1; 14 bases map to TRBD2. The V gene's germline CDR1 is SQVTM and CDR2 ANQGSEA. With 3 bases clipped from V and 9 bases from J, the junction kept 4 bases outside the gene matches. This CDR3 is 14 amino acids long. The DNA of the CDR3 is TGCAGCGTTGATCAGGGACTAGCGGGGGTTGAGCAGTTCTTC. Its protein is CSVDQGLAGVEQFF.

The chain combines TRBV13 with TRBJ2-1; maybe TRBD1 (6 bases). There are 17 residues in the CDR3. With 4 bases removed from V and 9 bases from J, the gap between germline ends came to 25 bases. Germline V gene sequence: CDR1 PRHDT, CDR2 FYEKMQ (reference sequence). The CDR3 nucleotides are TGTGCCAGCAGCTCCTGGGAGCTGAGCGTGGGGGCCGGTGAGCAGTTCTTC. Translated, it gives CASSSWELSVGAGEQFF.

This clonotype is labeled medium-sized (0.01 to 0.1%). The chain is built from TRBV6-5 and TRBJ1-4, with D possibly TRBD1 on 5 matching bases. Trimming took 5 bases from V and 5 from J, leaving 9 bases between them. Per the germline V gene, CDR1 is MNHEY and CDR2 is SVGAGI. CDR3 length equals 13 residues. The CDR3 region has the DNA TGTGCCAGCAGTCCCCACAGGAATGAAAAACTGTTTTTT. As protein: CASSPHRNEKLFF.